The clone carrying this T cell receptor beta chain is labeled medium-sized. The data were obtained in a study of T cell clonotyping in hematopoietic cell transplantation. The CDR3 loop spans 13 amino acids. Per germline, CDR1 SGHDT and CDR2 YYEEEE. Trimming stripped 1 base from V and 5 bases from J, with 10 bases between. Method: immunoSEQ multiplex PCR; TCRdb's copy keeps in-frame clones and lacks some. The repertoire includes about 3,100 clones, about 59% of them detected once, and 22% sits in the top ten. The receptor was isolated from a female patient aged 30-39 years who had an allogeneic stem cell transplant, so T cells may come from the graft donor. Some clones in this sample may be carry-over from other donors' samples. V gene TRBV5-6 combines with J gene TRBJ2-7; a possible D gene is TRBD1 (5 bases). The sample here was peripheral blood mononuclear cells, taken 30 days after allogeneic stem cell transplant. In DNA, the CDR3 is TGTGCCAGCAGCTTGCGTCAGGGCCACGAGCAGTACTTC. Residues: CASSLRQGHEQYF.